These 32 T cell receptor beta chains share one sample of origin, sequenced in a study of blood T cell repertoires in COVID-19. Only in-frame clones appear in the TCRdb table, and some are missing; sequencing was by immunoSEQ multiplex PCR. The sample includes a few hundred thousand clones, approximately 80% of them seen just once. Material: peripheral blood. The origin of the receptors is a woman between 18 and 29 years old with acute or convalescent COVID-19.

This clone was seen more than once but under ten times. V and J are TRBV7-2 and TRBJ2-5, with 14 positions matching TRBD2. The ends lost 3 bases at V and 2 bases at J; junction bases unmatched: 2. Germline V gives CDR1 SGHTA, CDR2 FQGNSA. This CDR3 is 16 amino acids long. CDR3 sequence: CASSFRLAGGQETQYF. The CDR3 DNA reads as TGTGCCAGCAGCTTCAGACTAGCGGGAGGGCAAGAGACCCAGTACTTC.

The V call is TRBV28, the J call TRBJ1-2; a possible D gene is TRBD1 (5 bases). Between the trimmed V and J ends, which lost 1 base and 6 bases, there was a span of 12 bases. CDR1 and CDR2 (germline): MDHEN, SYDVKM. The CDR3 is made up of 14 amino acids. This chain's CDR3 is CASSLFPGINGYTF. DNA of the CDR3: TGTGCCAGCAGTTTATTTCCAGGGATCAATGGCTACACCTTC.

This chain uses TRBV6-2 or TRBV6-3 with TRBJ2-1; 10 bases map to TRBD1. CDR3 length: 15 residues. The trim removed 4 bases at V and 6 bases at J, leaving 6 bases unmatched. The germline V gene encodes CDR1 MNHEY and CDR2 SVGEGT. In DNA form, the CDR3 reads TGTGCCAGCAGTTGGCCCGGGACAGGGGTCAATGAGCAGTTCTTC. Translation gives CASSWPGTGVNEQFF.

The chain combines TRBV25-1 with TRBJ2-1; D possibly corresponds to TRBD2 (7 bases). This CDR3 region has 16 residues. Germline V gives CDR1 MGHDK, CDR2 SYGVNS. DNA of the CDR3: TGTGCTACCAGAAAGGGGGAGGGAGCCTCCTACAATGAGCAGTTCTTC. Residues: CATRKGEGASYNEQFF.

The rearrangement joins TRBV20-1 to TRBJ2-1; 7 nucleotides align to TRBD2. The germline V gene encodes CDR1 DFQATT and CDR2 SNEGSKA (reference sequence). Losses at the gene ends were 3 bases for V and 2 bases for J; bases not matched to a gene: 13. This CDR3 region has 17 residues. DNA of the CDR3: TGCAGTGCTAGTCGATTATACGGGGGGAGACCCTACAATGAGCAGTTCTTC. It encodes CSASRLYGGRPYNEQFF.

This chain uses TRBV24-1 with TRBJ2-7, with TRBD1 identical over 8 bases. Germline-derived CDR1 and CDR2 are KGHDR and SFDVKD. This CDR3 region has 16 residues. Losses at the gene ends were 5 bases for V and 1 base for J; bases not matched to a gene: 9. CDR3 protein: CATSGRGTGNSYEQYF. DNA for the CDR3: TGTGCCACCAGTGGCCGTGGGACAGGAAATTCCTACGAGCAGTACTTC.

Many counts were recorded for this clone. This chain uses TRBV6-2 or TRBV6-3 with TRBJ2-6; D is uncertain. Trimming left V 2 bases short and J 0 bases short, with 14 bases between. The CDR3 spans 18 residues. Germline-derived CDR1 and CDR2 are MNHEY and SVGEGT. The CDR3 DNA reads TGTGCCAGCAGTTACGACGTCCGGAGCTACTCTGGGGCCAACGTCCTGACTTTC. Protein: CASSYDVRSYSGANVLTF.

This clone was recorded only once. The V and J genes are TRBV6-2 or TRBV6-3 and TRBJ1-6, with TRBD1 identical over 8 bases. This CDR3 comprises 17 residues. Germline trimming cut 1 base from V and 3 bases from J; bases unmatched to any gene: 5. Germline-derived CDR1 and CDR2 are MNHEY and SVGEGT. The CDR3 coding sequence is TGTGCCAGCAGTTACTACGCAGGGGGCGACTATAATTCACCCCTCCACTTT. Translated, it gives CASSYYAGGDYNSPLHF.

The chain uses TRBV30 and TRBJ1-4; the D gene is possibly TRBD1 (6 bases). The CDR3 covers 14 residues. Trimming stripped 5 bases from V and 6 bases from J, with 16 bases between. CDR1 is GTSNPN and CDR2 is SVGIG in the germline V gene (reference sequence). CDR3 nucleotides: TGTGCCTGGGCCCGACAGGCTCGGGATGAAAAACTGTTTTTT. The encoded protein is CAWARQARDEKLFF. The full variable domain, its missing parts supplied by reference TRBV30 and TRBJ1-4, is SQTIHQWPATLVQPVGSPLSLECTVEGTSNPNLYWYRQAAGRGLQLLFYSVGIGQISSEVPQNLSASRPQDRQFILSSKKLLLSDSGFYLCAWARQARDEKLFFGSGTQLSVL.

The CDR3 reads CASSPDPGLARDKSSYNEQFF. DNA of the CDR3: TGTGCCAGCAGCCCGGACCCGGGACTAGCACGAGACAAGAGCTCCTACAATGAGCAGTTCTTC. This chain uses TRBV27 with TRBJ2-1, with 9 bases identical to TRBD2. J lost 0 bases, V lost 6 bases, and 21 bases had no gene match. Germline V gene data show CDR1 as MNHEY and CDR2 as SMNVEV (reference sequence). The CDR3 loop spans 21 amino acids.

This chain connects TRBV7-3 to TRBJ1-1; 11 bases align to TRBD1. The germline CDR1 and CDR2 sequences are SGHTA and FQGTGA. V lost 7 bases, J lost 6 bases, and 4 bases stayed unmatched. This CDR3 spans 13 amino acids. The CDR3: CASMGQGGSEAFF. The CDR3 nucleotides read TGTGCCAGCATGGGACAGGGGGGTTCTGAAGCTTTCTTT.

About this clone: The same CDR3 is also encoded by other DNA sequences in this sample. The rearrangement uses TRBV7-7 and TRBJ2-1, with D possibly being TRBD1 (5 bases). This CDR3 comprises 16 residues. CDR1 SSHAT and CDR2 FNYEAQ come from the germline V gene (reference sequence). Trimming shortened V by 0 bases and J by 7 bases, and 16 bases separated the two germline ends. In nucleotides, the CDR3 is TGTGCCAGCAGCTTAGCGGCCGGACATAGAGAAAATGAGCAGTTCTTC. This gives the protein CASSLAAGHRENEQFF.

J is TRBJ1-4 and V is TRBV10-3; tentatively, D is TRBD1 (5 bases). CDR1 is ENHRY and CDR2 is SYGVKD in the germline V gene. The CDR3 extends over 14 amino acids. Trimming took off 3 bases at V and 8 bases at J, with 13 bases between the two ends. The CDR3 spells CAISDRGTREKLFF. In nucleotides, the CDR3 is TGTGCCATCAGTGATAGGGGAACCCGGGAAAAACTGTTTTTT.

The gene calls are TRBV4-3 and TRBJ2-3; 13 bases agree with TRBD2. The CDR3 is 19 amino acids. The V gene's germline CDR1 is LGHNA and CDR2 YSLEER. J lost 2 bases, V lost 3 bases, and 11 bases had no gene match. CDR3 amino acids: CASSHTLGLAGTITDTQYF. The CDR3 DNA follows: TGCGCCAGCAGCCACACTTTGGGACTAGCGGGAACGATCACAGATACGCAGTATTTT.

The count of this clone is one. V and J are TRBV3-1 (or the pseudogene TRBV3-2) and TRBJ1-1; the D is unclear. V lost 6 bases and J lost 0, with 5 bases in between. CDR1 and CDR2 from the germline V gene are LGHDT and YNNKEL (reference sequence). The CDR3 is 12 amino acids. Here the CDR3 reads CASRQLNTEAFF. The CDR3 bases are TGTGCCAGCAGGCAGTTGAACACTGAAGCTTTCTTT.

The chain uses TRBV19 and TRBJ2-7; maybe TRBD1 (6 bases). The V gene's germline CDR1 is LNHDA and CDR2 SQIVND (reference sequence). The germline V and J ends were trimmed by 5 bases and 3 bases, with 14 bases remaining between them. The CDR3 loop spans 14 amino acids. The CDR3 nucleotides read TGTGCCAGTAGTGACCTACGCAGGGGCTACGAGCAGTACTTC. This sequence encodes CASSDLRRGYEQYF.

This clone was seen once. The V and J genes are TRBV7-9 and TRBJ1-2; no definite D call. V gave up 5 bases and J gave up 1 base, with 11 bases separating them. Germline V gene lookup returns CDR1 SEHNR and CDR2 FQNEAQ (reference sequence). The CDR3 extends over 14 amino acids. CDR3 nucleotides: TGTGCCAGCAGCCTTAGCTCCGATAACTATGGCTACACCTTC. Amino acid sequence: CASSLSSDNYGYTF.

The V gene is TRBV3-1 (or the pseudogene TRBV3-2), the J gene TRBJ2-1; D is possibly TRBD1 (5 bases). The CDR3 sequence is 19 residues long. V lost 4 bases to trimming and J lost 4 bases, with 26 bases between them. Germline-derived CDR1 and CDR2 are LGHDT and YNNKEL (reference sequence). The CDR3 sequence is CASSPPLTASPLWYNEQFF. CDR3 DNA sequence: TGTGCCAGCAGCCCCCCGTTGACAGCGAGCCCCCTGTGGTACAATGAGCAGTTCTTC.

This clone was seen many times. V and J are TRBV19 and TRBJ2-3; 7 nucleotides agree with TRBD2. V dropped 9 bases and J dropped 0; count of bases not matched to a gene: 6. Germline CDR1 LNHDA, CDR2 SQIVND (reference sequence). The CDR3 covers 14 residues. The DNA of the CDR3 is TGTGCCAGCGCAAGAGCGGGAAGCACAGATACGCAGTATTTT. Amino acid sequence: CASARAGSTDTQYF.

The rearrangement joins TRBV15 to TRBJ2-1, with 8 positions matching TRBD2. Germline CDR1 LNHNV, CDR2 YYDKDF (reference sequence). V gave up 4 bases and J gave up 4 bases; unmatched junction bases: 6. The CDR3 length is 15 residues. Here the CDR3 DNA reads TGTGCCACCAGCACCCGACTAGCGCAGTACAATGAGCAGTTCTTC. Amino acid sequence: CATSTRLAQYNEQFF.

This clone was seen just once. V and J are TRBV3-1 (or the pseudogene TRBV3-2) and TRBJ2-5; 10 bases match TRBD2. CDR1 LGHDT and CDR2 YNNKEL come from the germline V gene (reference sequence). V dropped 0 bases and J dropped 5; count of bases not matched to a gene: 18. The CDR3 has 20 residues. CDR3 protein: CASSQEVLAGVVSCAETQYF. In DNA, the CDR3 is TGTGCCAGCAGCCAAGAAGTTCTAGCGGGAGTAGTCTCATGTGCCGAGACCCAGTACTTC.

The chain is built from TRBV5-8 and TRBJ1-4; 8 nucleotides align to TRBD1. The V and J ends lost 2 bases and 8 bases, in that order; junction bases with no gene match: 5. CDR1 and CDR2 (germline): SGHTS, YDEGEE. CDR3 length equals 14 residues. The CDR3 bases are TGTGCCAGCAGCTTAGGACAGGGCGCAGAAAAACTGTTTTTT. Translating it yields CASSLGQGAEKLFF.

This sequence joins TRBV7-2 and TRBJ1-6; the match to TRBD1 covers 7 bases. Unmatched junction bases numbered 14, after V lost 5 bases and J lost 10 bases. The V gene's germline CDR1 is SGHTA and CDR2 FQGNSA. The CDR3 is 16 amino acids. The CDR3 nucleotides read TGTGCCAGCAGCCCGGGACAGCGTGGAAGGGGGTCACCCCTCCACTTT. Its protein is CASSPGQRGRGSPLHF.

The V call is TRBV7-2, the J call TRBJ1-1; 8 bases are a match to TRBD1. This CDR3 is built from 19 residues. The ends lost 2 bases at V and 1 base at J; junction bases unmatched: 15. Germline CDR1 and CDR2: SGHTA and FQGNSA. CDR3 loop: CASSLRARGPLPWNTEAFF. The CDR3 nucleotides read TGTGCCAGCAGCTTACGGGCCAGGGGGCCTCTACCCTGGAACACTGAAGCTTTCTTT.

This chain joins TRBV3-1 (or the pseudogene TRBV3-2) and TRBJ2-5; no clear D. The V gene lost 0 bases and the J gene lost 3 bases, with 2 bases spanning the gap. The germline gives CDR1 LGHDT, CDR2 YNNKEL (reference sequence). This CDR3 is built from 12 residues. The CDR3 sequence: CASSQDEETQYF. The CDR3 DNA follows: TGTGCCAGCAGCCAAGACGAAGAGACCCAGTACTTC.

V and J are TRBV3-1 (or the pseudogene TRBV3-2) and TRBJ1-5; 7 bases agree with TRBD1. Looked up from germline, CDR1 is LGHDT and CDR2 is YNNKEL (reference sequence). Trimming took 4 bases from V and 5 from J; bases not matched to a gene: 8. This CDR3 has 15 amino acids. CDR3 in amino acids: CASSRTTGKDQPQHF. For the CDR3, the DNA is TGTGCCAGCAGCCGGACGACAGGGAAGGATCAGCCCCAGCATTTT.

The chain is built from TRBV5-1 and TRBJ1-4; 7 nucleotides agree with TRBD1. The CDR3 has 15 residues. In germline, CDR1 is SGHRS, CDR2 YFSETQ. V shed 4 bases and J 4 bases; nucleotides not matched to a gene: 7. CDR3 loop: CASSPGTADNEKLFF. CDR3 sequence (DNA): TGCGCCAGCAGCCCAGGGACAGCAGATAATGAAAAACTGTTTTTT. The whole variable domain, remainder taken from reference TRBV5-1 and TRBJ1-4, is KAGVTQTPRYLIKTRGQQVTLSCSPISGHRSVSWYQQTPGQGLQFLFEYFSETQRNKGNFPGRFSGRQFSNSRSEMNVSTLELGDSALYLCASSPGTADNEKLFFGSGTQLSVL.

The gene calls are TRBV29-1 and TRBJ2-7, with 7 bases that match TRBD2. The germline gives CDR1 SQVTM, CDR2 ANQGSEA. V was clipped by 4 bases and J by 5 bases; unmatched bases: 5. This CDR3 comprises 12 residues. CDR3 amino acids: CSVGWGGDEQYF. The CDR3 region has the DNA TGCAGCGTTGGATGGGGGGGGGACGAGCAGTACTTC.

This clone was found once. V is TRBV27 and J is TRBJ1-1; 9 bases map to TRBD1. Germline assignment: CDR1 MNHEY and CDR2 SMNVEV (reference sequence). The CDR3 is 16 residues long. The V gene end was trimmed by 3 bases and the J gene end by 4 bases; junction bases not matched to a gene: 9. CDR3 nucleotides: TGTGCCAGCAGTTTGACGGGACAGGGTCGGTTCACTGAAGCTTTCTTT. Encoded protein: CASSLTGQGRFTEAFF.

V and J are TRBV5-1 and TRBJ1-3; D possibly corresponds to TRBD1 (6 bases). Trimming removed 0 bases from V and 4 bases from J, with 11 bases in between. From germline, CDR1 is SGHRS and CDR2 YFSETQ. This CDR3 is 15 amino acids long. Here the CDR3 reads CASSLATGFGNTIYF. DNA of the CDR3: TGCGCCAGCAGCTTGGCAACAGGGTTCGGAAACACCATATATTTT.

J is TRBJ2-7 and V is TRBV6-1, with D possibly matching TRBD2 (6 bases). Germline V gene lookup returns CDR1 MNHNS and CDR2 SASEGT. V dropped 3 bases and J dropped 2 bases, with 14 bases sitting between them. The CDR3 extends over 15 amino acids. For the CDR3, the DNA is TGTGCCAGCAGTGATTGGCCGGGGGAAACCTACGAGCAGTACTTC. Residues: CASSDWPGETYEQYF.

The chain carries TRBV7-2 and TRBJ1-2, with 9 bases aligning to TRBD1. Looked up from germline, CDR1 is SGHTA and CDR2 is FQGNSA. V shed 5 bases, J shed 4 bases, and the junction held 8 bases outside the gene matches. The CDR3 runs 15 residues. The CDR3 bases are TGTGCCAGCAGCCCAATTGCGACAGGGGGCTATGGCTACACCTTC. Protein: CASSPIATGGYGYTF. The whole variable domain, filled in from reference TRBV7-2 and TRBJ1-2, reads GAGVSQSPSNKVTEKGKDVELRCDPISGHTALYWYRQSLGQGLEFLIYFQGNSAPDKSGLPSDRFSAERTGGSVSTLTIQRTQQEDSAVYLCASSPIATGGYGYTFGSGTRLTVV.